The rows below give T cell receptor beta chains drawn from one sample of a study of human versus mouse CDR3 diversity and MHC coevolution. Here immunoSEQ multiplex PCR was the method, and the copy in TCRdb shows in-frame clones only, minus some. The table records more than 60,000 clones, just under 95% of them present only once. The sequenced material came from naive CD4+ T cells from blood. The source of these receptors is a person between 25 and 75 years old in good health. Each CDR3 is given with its conserved first and last residue. Size is stated for part of the rows, as once, few or many counts, or as a class when the clone is expanded.

>TRBV6-1|NA|TRBJ1-5
CASSEGSNSNQPQHF
>TRBV30|NA|TRBJ1-1
CAWTRRGGAPFF
>TRBV30|NA|TRBJ1-1
CAWSVALNTEAFF
>TRBV6-5|NA|TRBJ2-3
CASSWKGLPDTQYF
>TRBV11-2|NA|TRBJ2-7
CASSSTSGASYEQYF
>TRBV5-6|NA|TRBJ1-1
CASSLDSFGGYWTEAFF
>TRBV5-5|NA|TRBJ2-4
CASSVENIQYF
>TRBV30|NA|TRBJ2-3
CAGTSGRATDTQYF
>TRBV5-6|NA|TRBJ2-1
CASSPRGDESYNEQFF
>TRBV6-6|NA|TRBJ1-1
CASSYSRGSTEAFF
>TRBV19|few|TRBJ1-6
CASSTGQGLDYSPLHF
>TRBV15|NA|TRBJ2-2
CATSRDAGTGELFF
>TRBV30|NA|TRBJ1-1
CAWAGLVPTEAFF
>TRBV19|NA|TRBJ2-7
CASSIRQGSLAYEQYF
>TRBV6-5|NA|TRBJ2-7
CASSYSSAGTTYEQYF
>TRBV2|NA|TRBJ1-1
CASRGQNNTEAFF
>TRBV4-1|NA|TRBJ1-2
CASSQGGGIPNYGYTF
>TRBV5-4|NA|TRBJ2-2
CASSLPGVNTGELFF
>TRBV6-5|NA|TRBJ1-6
CASSYRGKANSPLHF
>TRBV29-1|NA|TRBJ2-5
CSVRSSGWETQYF
>TRBV19|NA|TRBJ1-1
CASSVQGGRAEAFF
>TRBV10-3|NA|TRBJ1-2
CAISGDGTAYGYTF
>TRBV6-5|NA|TRBJ1-1
CATADSLNTEAFF
>TRBV10-2|NA|TRBJ2-5
CASSEGSGTVGETQYF
>TRBV5-1|once|TRBJ1-1
CASSLLAGAASGEAFF
>TRBV25-1|NA|TRBJ1-2
CASSEGQGYTF
>TRBV18|NA|TRBJ2-3
CASSPVTGGSTDTQYF
>TRBV18|NA|TRBJ2-6
CASSLTTGSGANVLTF
>TRBV18|NA|TRBJ1-1
CASSPFRMELNTEAFF
>TRBV12-5|NA|TRBJ2-1
CASGLSPQRELHNEQFF
>TRBV11-2|NA|TRBJ2-5
CASSLDSQETQYF
>TRBV6-1|NA|TRBJ1-5
CASRRAVGQPQHF
>TRBV19|NA|TRBJ1-6
CASSMSGRNNSPLHF
>TRBV6-5|NA|TRBJ1-1
CASSYSTGRGTEAFF
>TRBV15|NA|NA
CATSREGLAGGYEQYF
>TRBV25-1|NA|TRBJ2-2
CASSEQGAGELFF
>TRBV6-1|NA|TRBJ1-1
CASSSRTGTEAFF
>TRBV10-3|few|TRBJ2-7
CAISAITGPPAEQYF
>TRBV5-4|NA|TRBJ2-7
CASSLASSGGSYEQYF
>TRBV6-1|NA|TRBJ1-1
CASSESREGTEAFF